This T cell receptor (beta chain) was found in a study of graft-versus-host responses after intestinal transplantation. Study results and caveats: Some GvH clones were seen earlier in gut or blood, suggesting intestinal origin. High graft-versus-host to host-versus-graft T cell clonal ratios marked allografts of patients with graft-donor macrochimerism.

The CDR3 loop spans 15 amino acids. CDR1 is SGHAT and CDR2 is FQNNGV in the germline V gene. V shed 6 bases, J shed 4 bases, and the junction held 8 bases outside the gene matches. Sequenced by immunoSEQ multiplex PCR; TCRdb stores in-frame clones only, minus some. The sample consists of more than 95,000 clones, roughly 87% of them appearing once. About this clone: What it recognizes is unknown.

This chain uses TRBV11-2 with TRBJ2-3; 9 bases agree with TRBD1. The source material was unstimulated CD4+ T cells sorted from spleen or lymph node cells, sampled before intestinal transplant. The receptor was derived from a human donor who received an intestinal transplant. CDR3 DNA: TGTGCCAGCAGTCCCGGACAGGGGAGCGCAGATACGCAGTATTTT. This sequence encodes CASSPGQGSADTQYF.